This is a list of T cell receptor beta chains from one sample in a study of T cell changes during pregnancy in multiple sclerosis. Here immunoSEQ multiplex PCR was the method, and the copy in TCRdb shows in-frame clones only, minus some. Of 25,000 to 30,000 clones in the sample, under 90% were seen once. The source was CD4+ T cells from peripheral blood mononuclear cells, collected in the first trimester of pregnancy. Receptors originate from a female donor in good health, enrolled as a control in a pregnancy study. CDR3s leave out the opening cysteine and the closing phenylalanine or tryptophan. For some rows the clone size is stated as once, few or many, or as a class when expanded; others skip it.

J gene	clone size	V gene	CDR3 protein
TRBJ1-1	few	TRBV6-5	ASSYSGQGVTEAF
TRBJ2-4	NA	TRBV19	ASSAGQGELAKNIQY
TRBJ1-1	NA	TRBV2	ASRQRESTEAF
TRBJ1-5	NA	TRBV18	ASSGFGEEQPQH
TRBJ1-2	NA	TRBV28	ASSLTWGTNYGYT
TRBJ1-1	NA	TRBV7-2	ASSFGSFVGTEAF
TRBJ2-2	NA	TRBV9	ASSGRQGSTGELF
TRBJ2-1	NA	TRBV7-3	ASSPGGDSSYNEQF
TRBJ1-1	few	TRBV6-1	ASSETLLSGSEAF
TRBJ2-5	NA	TRBV15	ATSRDNDGLMSGSETQY
TRBJ2-5	NA	TRBV19	ASNLAGSGETQY
TRBJ2-3	few	TRBV5-1	ASSLGPFTDTQY
TRBJ2-1	NA	TRBV7-9	ASSFDRGSYNEQF
TRBJ1-2	NA	TRBV5-1	ASSLDRGGGGYT
TRBJ2-1	NA	TRBV25-1	ASSELPQGARGNEQF
TRBJ1-2	NA	TRBV7-2	ASSPITSYGYT
TRBJ1-1	few	TRBV9	ASSKNRGAEAF
TRBJ2-2	NA	TRBV7-8	ASSLPTGELF
TRBJ2-7	once	TRBV6-1	ASRQGPYEQY
TRBJ2-5	NA	TRBV6-5	ASSLGLAGETQY
TRBJ1-2	NA	TRBV2	ASNREGSASYGYT
TRBJ1-4	NA	TRBV11-2	ASSFPGQGGHDEKLF